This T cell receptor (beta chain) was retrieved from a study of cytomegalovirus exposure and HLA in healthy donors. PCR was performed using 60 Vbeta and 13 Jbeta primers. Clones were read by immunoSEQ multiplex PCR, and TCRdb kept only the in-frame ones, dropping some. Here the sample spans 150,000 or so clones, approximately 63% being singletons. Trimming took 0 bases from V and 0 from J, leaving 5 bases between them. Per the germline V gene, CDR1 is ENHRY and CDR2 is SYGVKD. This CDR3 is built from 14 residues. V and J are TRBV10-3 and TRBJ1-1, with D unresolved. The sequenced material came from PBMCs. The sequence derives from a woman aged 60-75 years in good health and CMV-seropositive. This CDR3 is CAISESAVNTEAFF. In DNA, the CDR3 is TGTGCCATCAGTGAGTCGGCGGTGAACACTGAAGCTTTCTTT.